Below are 8 T cell receptor beta chains sequenced from a single sample in a study of regulatory T cells in long-lasting Graves disease. Library construction for TCR beta used iRepertoire HTBI primers and Arm-PCR of CDR3 regions. Each CDR3 protein is one row after TCRdb ran MiXCR on the multiplex PCR reads. The table lists roughly 410,000 distinct CDR3 sequences, around 16% of them singletons. Time point specified: newly diagnosed GD, antithyroid drugs for less than 3 months. Making the TCR library involved RNA that had been extracted from PBMCs. The sample was also linked to a second study, of T cells in Graves' hyperthyroidism and ophthalmopathy.

This sample comprised peripheral blood mononuclear cells (PBMCs), obtained at new diagnosis, from a patient treated with antithyroid drugs. These receptors were taken from a woman aged 40 to 55 with Graves disease.

This clonotype was detected a few times. CDR3 protein: CASSLGGSTNTEAFF. The CDR3 DNA follows: TGTGCCAGCAGCTTAGGGGGCAGCACGAACACTGAAGCTTTCTTT. The chain is built from TRBV7-2 and TRBJ1-1; tentative D call: TRBD1 (5 bases). Per germline, CDR1 SGHTA and CDR2 FQGNSA. V gave up 1 base and J gave up 1 base, with 10 bases separating them. This CDR3 is built from 15 residues.

V gene TRBV27 combines with J gene TRBJ2-1; the match to TRBD2 covers 10 bases. V shed 3 bases and J 10 bases; nucleotides not matched to a gene: 9. Germline V gives CDR1 MNHEY, CDR2 SMNVEV (reference sequence). The CDR3 totals 15 residues. The CDR3 loop is CASSFSGTSDHEQFF. The DNA for the CDR3 is TGTGCCAGCAGTTTCTCCGGGACTAGCGACCACGAGCAGTTCTTC.

This clonotype was recorded a few times. The genes are TRBV20-1 and TRBJ2-7; tentatively, D is TRBD1 or TRBD2 (5 bases each). V was pared by 3 bases and J by 2 bases, with 14 bases between. The length of the CDR3 is 14 residues. In germline, CDR1 is DFQATT, CDR2 SNEGSKA (reference sequence). CDR3 residues: CSASESGPPYEQYF. The CDR3 coding sequence is TGCAGTGCTAGTGAGTCGGGACCTCCCTACGAGCAGTACTTC.

This clonotype was found many times. The chain employs TRBV11-3 and TRBJ2-5; weak D call: TRBD2 (5 bases). Germline CDR1 SGHNT, CDR2 YENEEA. CDR3 size: 15 residues. V lost 2 bases and J 1 base, leaving 11 bases between the germline ends. The CDR3 DNA reads TGTGCCAGCAGCTTAATAAGCGGCCCCCAAGAGACCCAGTACTTC. As protein: CASSLISGPQETQYF.

This clonotype was picked up many times. J is TRBJ2-1 and V is TRBV28; 13 positions agree with TRBD2. V was pared by 8 bases and J by 7 bases, with 8 bases of the junction left unmatched. The CDR3 contains 15 residues. The germline CDR1 and CDR2 sequences are MDHEN and SYDVKM. CDR3 nucleotides: TGTGCCAGCGCCTGGACTAGCGGGGGTAGGAATGAGCAGTTCTTC. This translates into CASAWTSGGRNEQFF.

This chain links TRBV6-2 or TRBV6-3 with TRBJ2-1; TRBD1 agrees at 8 bases. This CDR3 has 14 residues. V was pared by 7 bases and J by 5 bases, with 7 bases of the junction left unmatched. Germline assignment: CDR1 MNHEY and CDR2 SVGEGT. The CDR3 DNA reads TGTGCCAGCACTTCCAGGGGGCGGGACAATGAGCAGTTCTTC. It is translated as CASTSRGRDNEQFF.

This clonotype was observed many times. V is TRBV27 and J is TRBJ2-7; D remains unclear. CDR1 and CDR2 from the germline V gene are MNHEY and SMNVEV (reference sequence). The V end lost 3 bases, the J end lost 3 bases, and 9 bases lay between the germline ends. The CDR3 consists of 13 residues. CDR3 nucleotide sequence: TGTGCCAGCAGTTTCGGTAGGAACTACGAGCAGTACTTC. It encodes CASSFGRNYEQYF.

The chain has TRBV25-1 and TRBJ1-6; 7 nucleotides agree with TRBD1. This CDR3 spans 18 amino acids. CDR1 is MGHDK and CDR2 is SYGVNS in the germline V gene. V dropped 4 bases and J dropped 0; count of bases not matched to a gene: 9. CDR3 in DNA: TGTGCCAGCAGTGGGGGGACAGATACCATCTCCTATAATTCACCCCTCCACTTT. Translation gives CASSGGTDTISYNSPLHF. The complete variable domain, with remaining parts taken from reference TRBV25-1 and TRBJ1-6, reads EADIYQTPRYLVIGTGKKITLECSQTMGHDKMYWYQQDPGMELHLIHYSYGVNSTEKGDLSSESTVSRIRTEHFPLTLESARPSHTSQYLCASSGGTDTISYNSPLHFGNGTRLTVT.